This record concerns one T cell receptor (beta chain) sequence. Its antigen remains unidentified. These data originate in a study of identifying expanded T cells in peripheral blood. V lost 3 bases and J lost 12; bases outside the gene matches: 6. This CDR3 spans 13 amino acids. Germline V gives CDR1 SGHNT, CDR2 YYREEE (reference sequence). Notes on the study in general: Variance in clone template counts between approximately two-week samples significantly increased with total template count across all healthy donors.

Produced via immunoSEQ multiplex PCR; TCRdb's table is partial and in-frame only. The sample has 95,000 to 150,000 clones, 84% seen once. The chain joins TRBV5-4 to TRBJ1-2; 12 bases are a match to TRBD1. Sequencing was performed on blood. The sequence came from a person aged 18 to 70 in good health. The CDR3: CASSSGQGAAHTF. CDR3 DNA: TGTGCCAGCAGCTCGGGACAGGGGGCGGCTCACACCTTC.